The 16 T cell receptor beta chains in this list originate from one sample, sequenced in a study of cytomegalovirus exposure and HLA in healthy donors. PCR used 60 Vbeta primers and 13 Jbeta primers. Sequencing was performed with immunoSEQ multiplex PCR; in TCRdb, only in-frame clones are kept and a portion is missing. The sample contains roughly 120,000 clones, roughly 75% of which appear only once. The sample was PBMCs. The receptors shown here come from a man aged 30-40 years in good health and CMV-seronegative.

This chain joins TRBV5-6 and TRBJ2-3, with a tentative D call TRBD2 (6 bases). Germline V gives CDR1 SGHDT, CDR2 YYEEEE. V was shortened by 0 bases and J by 6 bases, with 11 bases between the two germline ends. The CDR3 consists of 14 residues. In DNA, the CDR3 is TGTGCCAGCAGCTTGGCGGGGGTGATGGATACGCAGTATTTT. This codes for CASSLAGVMDTQYF.

The rearrangement uses TRBV19 and TRBJ2-3; tentative D call: TRBD1 (5 bases). V lost 4 bases to trimming and J lost 1 base, with 9 bases between them. CDR3 length equals 14 residues. Germline-derived CDR1 and CDR2 are LNHDA and SQIVND (reference sequence). The CDR3: CASSTDTGTDTQYF. The CDR3, as DNA: TGTGCCAGTAGTACGGACACCGGCACAGATACGCAGTATTTT.

The V and J genes are TRBV2 and TRBJ2-1; 10 bases fit TRBD1. The germline gives CDR1 SNHLY, CDR2 FYNNEI. V lost 5 bases to trimming and J lost 5 bases; unmatched junction nucleotides: 6. The CDR3 spans 15 residues. CDR3 nucleotide sequence: TGTGCCAGCAGTCTAGACAGGGGGCCCCACAATGAGCAGTTCTTC. Translation gives CASSLDRGPHNEQFF.

The CDR3 here is CASSLGGTDTQYF. CDR3 sequence (DNA): TGTGCCAGCAGCTTGGGAGGCACAGATACGCAGTATTTT. This sequence joins TRBV5-6 and TRBJ2-3; D is undetermined. The germline V gene encodes CDR1 SGHDT and CDR2 YYEEEE. V was shortened by 0 bases and J by 1 base, with 3 bases between the two germline ends. This CDR3 comprises 13 residues.

The chain carries TRBV5-1 and TRBJ1-2; 9 bases line up with TRBD1. Trimming cost V 5 bases and J 4 bases; bases outside gene matches: 9. Germline V gives CDR1 SGHRS, CDR2 YFSETQ. The CDR3 is 15 amino acids. In nucleotides, the CDR3 is TGCGCCAGCAGTTTTGACAGGGGGGGAGGCTATGGCTACACCTTC. This sequence encodes CASSFDRGGGYGYTF.

This clone was seen just once. The chain uses TRBV13 and TRBJ2-3; unclear D gene. Germline V gene data show CDR1 as PRHDT and CDR2 as FYEKMQ (reference sequence). V was clipped by 5 bases and J by 2 bases, with 14 bases between them. The CDR3 totals 15 residues. CDR3: CASSPRVVATDTQYF. CDR3 DNA: TGTGCCAGCAGCCCACGGGTCGTAGCCACAGATACGCAGTATTTT.

The J gene is TRBJ1-1, the V gene TRBV30; 8 bases are shared with TRBD1. CDR3 size: 13 residues. With 8 bases clipped from V and 4 bases from J, the junction kept 9 bases outside the gene matches. Germline V CDR1 and CDR2: GTSNPN, SVGIG (reference sequence). The CDR3 is CAGTRQGRTEAFF. In DNA, the CDR3 is TGTGCCGGGACCCGACAGGGGCGCACTGAAGCTTTCTTT. Combining the CDR3 with reference TRBV30 and TRBJ1-1 gives the whole variable domain SQTIHQWPATLVQPVGSPLSLECTVEGTSNPNLYWYRQAAGRGLQLLFYSVGIGQISSEVPQNLSASRPQDRQFILSSKKLLLSDSGFYLCAGTRQGRTEAFFGQGTRLTVV.

The chain is built from TRBV9 and TRBJ1-4; D uncertain. Germline V gene sequence: CDR1 SGDLS, CDR2 YYNGEE. CDR3 length: 16 residues. Between the trimmed V and J ends, which lost 0 bases and 6 bases, there was a span of 15 bases. The CDR3 is CASSVEPATDDEKLFF. The DNA of the CDR3 is TGTGCCAGCAGCGTAGAACCCGCCACAGACGATGAAAAACTGTTTTTT.

The rearrangement joins TRBV4-3 to TRBJ1-2, with TRBD1 identical over 10 bases. V was pared by 0 bases and J by 3 bases, with 1 base of the junction left unmatched. This CDR3 contains 15 residues. Looked up from germline, CDR1 is LGHNA and CDR2 is YSLEER. The CDR3 sequence: CASSQEGQGYYGYTF. DNA for the CDR3: TGCGCCAGCAGCCAAGAGGGACAGGGGTACTATGGCTACACCTTC.

This chain uses TRBV5-6 with TRBJ2-7; no clear D. CDR3 length equals 15 residues. The V end lost 1 base, the J end lost 2 bases, and 13 bases lay between the germline ends. The germline V gene encodes CDR1 SGHDT and CDR2 YYEEEE. The CDR3 region has the DNA TGTGCCAGCAGCTTGTGGCAGAAACCTCCCTACGAGCAGTACTTC. Translation: CASSLWQKPPYEQYF.

CDR3 sequence (DNA): TGTGCCATCAGCATCACAGGGGGCGCGGTGGTGAACACTGAAGCTTTCTTT. Its protein is CAISITGGAVVNTEAFF. This chain joins TRBV10-3 and TRBJ1-1; 9 nucleotides align to TRBD1. CDR1 and CDR2 from the germline V gene are ENHRY and SYGVKD. The CDR3 covers 17 residues. V was clipped by 6 bases and J by 0 bases; unmatched bases: 11.

In this sample, this clone turned up a few times. The V gene is TRBV7-8, the J gene TRBJ1-1, with D maybe TRBD1 (5 bases). V was shortened by 0 bases and J by 6 bases, with 11 bases between the two germline ends. Germline CDR1 SGHVS, CDR2 FQNEAQ. This CDR3 is built from 14 residues. The CDR3 loop reads CASSLALGGAEAFF. CDR3 in DNA: TGTGCCAGCAGCTTAGCGCTGGGGGGGGCTGAAGCTTTCTTT.

Turning to this clone: A read error may account for a junction end that differs from germline. The V gene is TRBV7-7, the J gene TRBJ2-1; 7 nucleotides align to TRBD1. CDR3 length: 14 residues. Germline V gene sequence: CDR1 SSHAT, CDR2 FNYEAQ (reference sequence). For the CDR3, the DNA is TGTGCTAGCAGCCGACAGGGAGCTCGGAATGAGCAGTTCTTC. It is translated as CASSRQGARNEQFF.

This clone was seen more than once but under ten times. The rearrangement links TRBV19 to TRBJ1-5; unclear D gene. Germline CDR1 LNHDA, CDR2 SQIVND (reference sequence). V was cut by 7 bases and J by 5 bases, with 18 bases left in between. This CDR3 contains 15 residues. The CDR3 loop is CASTTSTRGHQPQHF. In DNA, the CDR3 is TGTGCCAGTACTACCTCCACTCGTGGGCATCAGCCCCAGCATTTT. Full variable domain (remainder filled in from reference TRBV19 and TRBJ1-5): DGGITQSPKYLFRKEGQNVTLSCEQNLNHDAMYWYRQDPGQGLRLIYYSQIVNDFQKGDIAEGYSVSREKKESFPLTVTSAQKNPTAFYLCASTTSTRGHQPQHFGDGTRLSIL.

The V call is TRBV27, the J call TRBJ2-7, with 9 bases that match TRBD2. Germline V gives CDR1 MNHEY, CDR2 SMNVEV (reference sequence). The length of the CDR3 is 15 residues. The ends lost 7 bases at V and 3 bases at J; junction bases unmatched: 10. CDR3 bases: TGTGCCAGCAAAGTTTTAGGGACTAGCAGCTACGAGCAGTACTTC. This gives the protein CASKVLGTSSYEQYF.

CDR3 sequence: CASRGDRGYGYTF. CDR3 in DNA: TGTGCCAGCAGGGGGGACAGGGGGTATGGCTACACCTTC. V is TRBV2 and J is TRBJ1-2; TRBD1 agrees at 11 bases. The germline gives CDR1 SNHLY, CDR2 FYNNEI. Trimming removed 6 bases from V and 5 bases from J; junction bases left unmatched: 2. The CDR3 sequence is 13 residues long. Together with reference TRBV2 and TRBJ1-2, the CDR3 gives the full variable domain: EPEVTQTPSHQVTQMGQEVILRCVPISNHLYFYWYRQILGQKVEFLVSFYNNEISEKSEIFDDQFSVERPDGSNFTLKIRSTKLEDSAMYFCASRGDRGYGYTFGSGTRLTVV.